The T cell receptor beta chain described here comes from a study of siplizumab effects on memory and regulatory T cells. CDR3 size: 14 residues. V dropped 5 bases and J dropped 5 bases, with 16 bases sitting between them. CDR1 is MDHEN, CDR2 SYDVKM, per germline. Using immunoSEQ multiplex PCR, the repertoire was profiled, and TCRdb retains in-frame clones only, with some absent. This table holds approximately 84,000 clones, 85% to 95% found once. Study-wide findings and caveats: Both greater diversity than memory cells and a major contribution to the alloresponse seemed to characterize naive T cells.

In regard to this clone: Its target is unknown.

The sequence was collected from a human donor in good health. The rearrangement uses TRBV28 and TRBJ2-7, with TRBD1 as a possible D gene (6 bases). Sample: CD8+ T cells sorted from blood. The CDR3 protein is CASSPSARGHEQYF. The DNA for the CDR3 is TGTGCCAGCAGTCCTAGTGCCAGGGGCCACGAGCAGTACTTC.